What follows are 4 T cell receptor beta chains derived from one specimen sequenced in a study of cytotoxic CD8 clonotypes in ibrutinib-treated CLL. The repertoire was sequenced with immunoSEQ multiplex PCR; TCRdb's copy has only in-frame clones and lacks some. The top ten clones hold around 3.3% of a sample with approximately 120,000 clones, roughly 84% of them seen once. Source: PBMCs, taken after 24 months of ibrutinib treatment. The origin of the receptors is a human donor with chronic lymphocytic leukemia.

The gene calls are TRBV4-1 and TRBJ1-2; tentatively, D is TRBD1 (5 bases). CDR1 is MGHRA, CDR2 YSYEKL, per germline. The germline V and J ends were trimmed by 6 bases and 3 bases, with 14 bases remaining between them. This CDR3 has 14 residues. The CDR3 loop reads CASSLSRDDYGYTF. In DNA form, the CDR3 reads TGCGCCAGCAGTCTCTCGAGGGACGACTATGGCTACACCTTC.

V gene TRBV2 combines with J gene TRBJ2-2; 7 bases are a match to TRBD2. CDR3 length: 15 amino acids. Trimming removed 2 bases from V and 5 bases from J; junction bases left unmatched: 5. Germline V gene sequence: CDR1 SNHLY, CDR2 FYNNEI. CDR3 DNA: TGTGCCAGCAGTGAACGAGGACTAGGGACCGGGGAGCTGTTTTTT. It specifies CASSERGLGTGELFF.

The chain links TRBV9 to TRBJ1-3, with 8 bases that match TRBD1. CDR1 and CDR2 (germline): SGDLS, YYNGEE. Trimming at V came to 4 bases and at J to 0 bases, leaving 12 bases not matched to a gene. The CDR3 has 18 amino acids. The CDR3 DNA is TGTGCCAGCAGCCCTCGTCCCGGGACAGGCTACTCTGGAAACACCATATATTTT. Amino acid sequence: CASSPRPGTGYSGNTIYF.

Regarding this clone: Sequence at one end of the junction differs from germline and may be a read error. The chain couples TRBV4-2 to TRBJ1-2; maybe TRBD1 (5 bases). The CDR3 spans 13 residues. The germline gives CDR1 LGHNA, CDR2 YNFKEQ. The CDR3: CASSQDRGGRYIF. The CDR3 coding sequence is TGTGCCAGCAGCCAAGATCGCGGGGGTCGCTACATCTTC.